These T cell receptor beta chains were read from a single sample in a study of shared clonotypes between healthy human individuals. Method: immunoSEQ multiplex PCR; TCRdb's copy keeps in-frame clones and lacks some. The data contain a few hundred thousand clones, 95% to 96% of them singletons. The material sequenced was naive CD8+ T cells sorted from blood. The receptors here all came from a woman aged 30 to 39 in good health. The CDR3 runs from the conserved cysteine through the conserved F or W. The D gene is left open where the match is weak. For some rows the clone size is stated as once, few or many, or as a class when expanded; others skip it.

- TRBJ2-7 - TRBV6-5 TGTGCCAGCAGTTACGCGGACCCCTCCTCCTACGAGCAGTACTTC CASSYADPSSYEQYF
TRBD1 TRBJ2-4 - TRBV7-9 TGTGCCAGCAGCGAAGGGGACAGGGTGAACATTCAGTACTTC CASSEGDRVNIQYF
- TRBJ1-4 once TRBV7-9 TGTGCCAGCAGCTTAGAGTCTGACCGAGAAAAACTGTTTTTT CASSLESDREKLFF
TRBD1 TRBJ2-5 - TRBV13 TGTGCCAGCAGCTACTACAGGGGCCCCCAAGAGACCCAGTACTTC CASSYYRGPQETQYF
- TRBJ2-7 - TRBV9 TGTGCCAGCAGCATCCCCCTCGGCAACTCCTACGAGCAGTACTTC CASSIPLGNSYEQYF
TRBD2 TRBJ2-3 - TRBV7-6 TGTGCCAGCACCAGACTAGCGGGAGGCACCGATACGCAGTATTTT CASTRLAGGTDTQYF
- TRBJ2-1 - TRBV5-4 TGTGCCAGCACCGGAGGGGGGGACCCGGAGTTCTTC CASTGGGDPEFF
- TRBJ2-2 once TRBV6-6 TGTGCCTGCCGACGGGAATCCGGGGAGCTGTTTTTT CACRRESGELFF
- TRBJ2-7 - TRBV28 TGTGCCAGCAGTCGAGGGGACGGGTACGAGCAGTACTTC CASSRGDGYEQYF
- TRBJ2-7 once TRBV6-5 TGTGCCAGCAGTTACTCTCACGGGAGCTCACGCGAGCAGTACTTC CASSYSHGSSREQYF
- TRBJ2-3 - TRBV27 TGTGCCAGCAGTTTATCACCCCTCGGCAGCACAGATACGCAGTATTTT CASSLSPLGSTDTQYF
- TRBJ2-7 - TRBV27 TGTGCCAGCAGTTCTTTTGCGGGACTCTACGAGCAGTACTTC CASSSFAGLYEQYF
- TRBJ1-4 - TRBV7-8 TGTGCCAGCAGCTTAGTAACAGGGCCCTGGGATGAAAAACTGTTTTTT CASSLVTGPWDEKLFF
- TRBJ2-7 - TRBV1 TGCACCAGCAGCCAAGCCCCCTTGGAGGAGCAGTACTTC CTSSQAPLEEQYF
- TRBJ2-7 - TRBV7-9 TGTGCCAGCAGCTTGGGCCCTGGATTGTACTACCACGAGCAGTACTTC CASSLGPGLYYHEQYF
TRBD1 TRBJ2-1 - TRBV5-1 TGCGCCAGCAGCCGCCCGGGACAGGGGATACTTAGTGCCTACAATGAGCAGTTCTTC CASSRPGQGILSAYNEQFF
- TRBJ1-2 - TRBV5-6 TGTGCCAGCAGCTTCGGTTCAGGGTCGGGCGGCTACACCTTC CASSFGSGSGGYTF
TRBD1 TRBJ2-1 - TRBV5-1 TGCGCCAGCAGCGGGGACAGGGGTTACAATGAGCAGTTCTTC CASSGDRGYNEQFF
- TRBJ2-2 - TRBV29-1 TGCAGCGGTACTCCAGGCGTAACCGGGGAGCTGTTTTTT CSGTPGVTGELFF
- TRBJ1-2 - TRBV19 TGTGCCAGTAAGGGGGATTCTTTTGCCGGCTACACCTTC CASKGDSFAGYTF
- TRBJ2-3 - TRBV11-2 TGTGCCAGCAGCCGATTCCTCACAGATACGCAGTATTTT CASSRFLTDTQYF
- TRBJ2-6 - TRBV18 TGTGCCAGCTCAAGGGTCGGACAGCCCAACTCTGGGGCCAACGTCCTGACTTTC CASSRVGQPNSGANVLTF
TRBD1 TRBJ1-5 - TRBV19 TGTGCCAGTAGTATAGATCACCCAGGGGGCCCGAATCAGCCCCAGCATTTT CASSIDHPGGPNQPQHF
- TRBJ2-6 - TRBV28 TGTGCCAGCAGCCTCATGCCCTCTGGGGCCAACGTCCTGACTTTC CASSLMPSGANVLTF
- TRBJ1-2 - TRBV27 TGTGCCAGCAGCCCCCGAGGGGGAACGAATGGCTACACCTTC CASSPRGGTNGYTF
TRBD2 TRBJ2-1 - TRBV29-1 TGCAGCGTTGAGCGGGAGCTCACCGATGAGCAGTTCTTC CSVERELTDEQFF
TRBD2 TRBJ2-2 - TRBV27 TGTGCCAGCAGTTTATTAGCGGGAGTGAGGGCCGGGGAGCTGTTTTTT CASSLLAGVRAGELFF
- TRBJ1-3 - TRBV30 TGTGCCTGGAGCGGGATCAGCTCTGGAAACACCATATATTTT CAWSGISSGNTIYF
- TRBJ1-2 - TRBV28 TGTGCCAGCAGCCACCGTGTGTTCCAGGGGTTCAGGGATGGCTACACCTTC CASSHRVFQGFRDGYTF